The T cell receptor beta chain described here comes from a study of T cell repertoires in cytomegalovirus infection. About the research overall: Recently identified HLA-C-restricted CMV epitopes were among the peptides used. Public signatures in TCR beta pointed to CMV infection and matching HLA type.

The study's findings and limits: Within the response measured ex vivo, HLA-C-restricted CMV-specific TCR beta clonotypes were dominant. Cumulative frequency of public TCR beta families picked out carriers of CMV plus the relevant HLA.

For this clonotype: No antigen is known for it.

V shed 0 bases and J shed 10 bases, with 6 bases lying between them. Germline V gene sequence: CDR1 LNHDA, CDR2 SQIVND (reference sequence). The length of the CDR3 is 11 residues. TCRdb independently ran MiXCR on the reads; one entry per CDR3 protein. The table shows about 830,000 distinct CDR3 sequences, with about 31% occurring only once. The receptor was derived from a human donor in good health (CMV status not recorded). Some clones in this sample may be carry-over from other donors' samples. Sequences were derived from cultured CD8+ T cells from PBMCs, sampled from culture after CMV antigen stimulation. J is TRBJ1-2 and V is TRBV19; D not resolved. The CDR3 region is CASSIESLYTF. The DNA of the CDR3 is TGTGCCAGTAGTATAGAGTCCCTCTACACCTTC.